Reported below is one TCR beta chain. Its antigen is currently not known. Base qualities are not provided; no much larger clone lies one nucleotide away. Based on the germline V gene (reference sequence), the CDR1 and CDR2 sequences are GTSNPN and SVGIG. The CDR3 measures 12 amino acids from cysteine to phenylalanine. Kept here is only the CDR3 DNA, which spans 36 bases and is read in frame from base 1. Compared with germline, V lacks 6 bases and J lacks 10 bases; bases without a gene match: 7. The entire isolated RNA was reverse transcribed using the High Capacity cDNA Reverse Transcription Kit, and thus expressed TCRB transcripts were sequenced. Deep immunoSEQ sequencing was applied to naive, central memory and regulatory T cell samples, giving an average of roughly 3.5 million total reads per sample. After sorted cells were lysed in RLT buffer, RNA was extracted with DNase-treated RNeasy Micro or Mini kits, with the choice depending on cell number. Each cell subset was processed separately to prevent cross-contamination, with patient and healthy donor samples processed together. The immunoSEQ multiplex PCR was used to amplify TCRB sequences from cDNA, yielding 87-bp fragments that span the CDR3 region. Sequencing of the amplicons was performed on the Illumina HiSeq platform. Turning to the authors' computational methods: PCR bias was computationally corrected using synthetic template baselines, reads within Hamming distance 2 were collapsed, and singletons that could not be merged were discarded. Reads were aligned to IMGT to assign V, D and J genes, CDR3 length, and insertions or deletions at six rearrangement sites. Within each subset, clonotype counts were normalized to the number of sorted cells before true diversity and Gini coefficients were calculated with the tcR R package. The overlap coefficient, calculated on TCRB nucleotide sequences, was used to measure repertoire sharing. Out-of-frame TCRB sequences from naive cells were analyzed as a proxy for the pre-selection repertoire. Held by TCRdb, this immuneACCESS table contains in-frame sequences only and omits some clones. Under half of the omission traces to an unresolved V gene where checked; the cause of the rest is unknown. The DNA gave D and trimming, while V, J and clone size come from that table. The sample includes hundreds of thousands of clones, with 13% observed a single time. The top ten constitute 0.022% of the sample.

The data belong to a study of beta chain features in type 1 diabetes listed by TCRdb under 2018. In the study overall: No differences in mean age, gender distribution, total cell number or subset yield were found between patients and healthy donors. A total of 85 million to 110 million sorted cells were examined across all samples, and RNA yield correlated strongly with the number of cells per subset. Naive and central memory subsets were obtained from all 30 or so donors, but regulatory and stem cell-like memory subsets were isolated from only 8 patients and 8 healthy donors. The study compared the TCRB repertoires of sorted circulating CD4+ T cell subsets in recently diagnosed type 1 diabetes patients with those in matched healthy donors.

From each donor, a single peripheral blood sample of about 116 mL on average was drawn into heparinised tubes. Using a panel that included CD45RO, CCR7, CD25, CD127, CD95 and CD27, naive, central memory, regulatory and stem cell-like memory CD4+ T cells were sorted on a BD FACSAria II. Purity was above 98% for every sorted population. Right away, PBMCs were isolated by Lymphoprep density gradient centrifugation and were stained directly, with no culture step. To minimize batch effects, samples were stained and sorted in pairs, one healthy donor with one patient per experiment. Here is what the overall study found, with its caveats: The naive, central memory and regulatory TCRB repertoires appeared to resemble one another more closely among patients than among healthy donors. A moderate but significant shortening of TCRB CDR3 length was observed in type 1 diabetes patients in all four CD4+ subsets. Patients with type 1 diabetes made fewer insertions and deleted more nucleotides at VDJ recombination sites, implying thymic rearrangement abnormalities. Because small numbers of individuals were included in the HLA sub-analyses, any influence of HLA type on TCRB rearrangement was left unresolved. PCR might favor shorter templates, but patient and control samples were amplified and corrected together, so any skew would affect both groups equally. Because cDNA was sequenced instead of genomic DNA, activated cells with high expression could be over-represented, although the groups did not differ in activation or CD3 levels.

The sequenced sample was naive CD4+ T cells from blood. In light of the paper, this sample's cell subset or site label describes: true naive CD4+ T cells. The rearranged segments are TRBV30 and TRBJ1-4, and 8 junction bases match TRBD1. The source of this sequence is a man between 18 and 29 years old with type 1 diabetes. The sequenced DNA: TGTGCCTGTGGACAGGGTGGAGGAAAACTGTTTTTT. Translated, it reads CACGQGGGKLFF.